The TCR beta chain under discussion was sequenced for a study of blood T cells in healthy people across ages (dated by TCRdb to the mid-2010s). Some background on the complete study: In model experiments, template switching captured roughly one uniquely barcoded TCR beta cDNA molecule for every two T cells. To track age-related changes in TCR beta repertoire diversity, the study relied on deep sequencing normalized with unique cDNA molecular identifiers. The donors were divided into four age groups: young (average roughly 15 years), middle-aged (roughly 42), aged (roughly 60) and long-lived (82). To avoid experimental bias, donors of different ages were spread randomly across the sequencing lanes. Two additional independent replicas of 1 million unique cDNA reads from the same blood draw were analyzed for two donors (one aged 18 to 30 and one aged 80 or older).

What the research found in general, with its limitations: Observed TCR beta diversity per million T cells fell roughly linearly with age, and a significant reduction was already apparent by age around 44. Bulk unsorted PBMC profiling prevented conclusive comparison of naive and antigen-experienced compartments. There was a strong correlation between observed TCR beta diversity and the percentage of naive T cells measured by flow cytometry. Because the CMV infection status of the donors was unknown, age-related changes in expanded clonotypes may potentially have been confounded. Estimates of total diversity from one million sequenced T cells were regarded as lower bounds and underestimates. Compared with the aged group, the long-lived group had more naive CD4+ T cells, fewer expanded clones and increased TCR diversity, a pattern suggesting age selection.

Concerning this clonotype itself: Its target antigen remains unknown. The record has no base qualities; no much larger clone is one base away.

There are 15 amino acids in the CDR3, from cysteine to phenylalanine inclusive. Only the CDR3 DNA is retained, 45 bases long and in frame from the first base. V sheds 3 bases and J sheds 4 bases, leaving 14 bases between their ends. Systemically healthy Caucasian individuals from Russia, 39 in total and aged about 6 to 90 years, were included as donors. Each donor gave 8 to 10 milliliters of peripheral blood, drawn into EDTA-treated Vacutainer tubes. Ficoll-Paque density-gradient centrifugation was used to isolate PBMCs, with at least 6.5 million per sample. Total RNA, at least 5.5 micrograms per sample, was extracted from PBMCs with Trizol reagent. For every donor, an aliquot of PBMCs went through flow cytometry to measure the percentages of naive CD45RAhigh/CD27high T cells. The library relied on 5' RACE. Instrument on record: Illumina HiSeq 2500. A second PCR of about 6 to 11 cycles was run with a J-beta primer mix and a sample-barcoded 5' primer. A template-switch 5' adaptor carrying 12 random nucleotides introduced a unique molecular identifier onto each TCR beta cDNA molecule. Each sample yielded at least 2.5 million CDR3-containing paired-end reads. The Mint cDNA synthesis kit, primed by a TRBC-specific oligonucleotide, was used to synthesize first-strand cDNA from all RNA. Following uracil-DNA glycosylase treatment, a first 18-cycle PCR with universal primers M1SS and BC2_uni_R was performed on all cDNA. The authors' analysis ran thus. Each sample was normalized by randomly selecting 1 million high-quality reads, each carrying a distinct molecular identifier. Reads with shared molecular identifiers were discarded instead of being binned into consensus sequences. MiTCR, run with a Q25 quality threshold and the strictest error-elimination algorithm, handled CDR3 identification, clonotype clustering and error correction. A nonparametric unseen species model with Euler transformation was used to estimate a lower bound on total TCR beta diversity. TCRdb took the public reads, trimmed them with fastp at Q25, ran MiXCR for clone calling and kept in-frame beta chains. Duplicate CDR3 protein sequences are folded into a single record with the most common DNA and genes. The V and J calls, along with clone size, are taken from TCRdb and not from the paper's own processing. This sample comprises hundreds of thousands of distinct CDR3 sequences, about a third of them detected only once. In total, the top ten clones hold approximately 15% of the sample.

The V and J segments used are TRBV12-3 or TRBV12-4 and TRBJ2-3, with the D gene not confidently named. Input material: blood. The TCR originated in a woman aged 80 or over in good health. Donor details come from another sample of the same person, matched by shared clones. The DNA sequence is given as TGTGCCAGCAGTTTCGGCAGCTCTAGAGCAGATACGCAGTATTTT. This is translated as CASSFGSSRADTQYF.